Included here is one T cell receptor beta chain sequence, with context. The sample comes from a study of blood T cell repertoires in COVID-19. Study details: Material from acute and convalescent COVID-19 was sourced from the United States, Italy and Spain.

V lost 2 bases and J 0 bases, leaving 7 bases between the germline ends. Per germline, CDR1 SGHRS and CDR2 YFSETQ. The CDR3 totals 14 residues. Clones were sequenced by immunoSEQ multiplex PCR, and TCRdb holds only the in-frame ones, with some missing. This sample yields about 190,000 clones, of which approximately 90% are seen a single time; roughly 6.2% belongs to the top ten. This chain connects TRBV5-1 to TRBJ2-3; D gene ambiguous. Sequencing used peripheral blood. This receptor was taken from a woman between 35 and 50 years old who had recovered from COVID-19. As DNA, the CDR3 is TGCGCCAGCAGCTTAACATCTAGCACAGATACGCAGTATTTT. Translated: CASSLTSSTDTQYF.